The 9 T cell receptor beta chains below come from one sample, sequenced in a study of blood T cell repertoires in COVID-19. Sequencing was performed with immunoSEQ multiplex PCR; in TCRdb, only in-frame clones are kept and a portion is missing. The data hold some 100,000 clones, with about nine tenths observed a single time. Specimen: peripheral blood. All receptors derive from a man in his sixties or seventies who had recovered from COVID-19.

V usage is TRBV5-1 and J usage is TRBJ1-3, with 9 bases aligning to TRBD1. Germline loops: CDR1 SGHRS, CDR2 YFSETQ. Trimming took 0 bases from V and 4 from J; bases not matched to a gene: 5. The length of the CDR3 is 16 residues. The CDR3 protein is CASSLAGTGFGNTIYF. CDR3 DNA sequence: TGCGCCAGCAGCTTGGCCGGGACAGGGTTCGGAAACACCATATATTTT.

The CDR3 here is CASSPPQEAEAFF. CDR3 nucleotide sequence: TGTGCCAGCAGTCCCCCCCAGGAGGCTGAAGCTTTCTTT. J is TRBJ1-1 and V is TRBV28, with D hard to call. CDR3 size: 13 residues. V shed 5 bases and J shed 6 bases, with 13 bases lying between them. The germline V gene has CDR1 MDHEN and CDR2 SYDVKM.

The chain employs TRBV5-4 and TRBJ2-3; 9 bases fit TRBD2. The germline V gene encodes CDR1 SGHNT and CDR2 YYREEE (reference sequence). This CDR3 is 16 amino acids long. V shed 4 bases, J shed 2 bases, and the junction held 8 bases outside the gene matches. This CDR3 is CASSHKRGDYTDTQYF. CDR3 nucleotide sequence: TGTGCCAGCAGCCACAAGCGGGGGGACTACACAGATACGCAGTATTTT. The complete variable domain, with remaining parts taken from reference TRBV5-4 and TRBJ2-3, reads ETGVTQSPTHLIKTRGQQVTLRCSSQSGHNTVSWYQQALGQGPQFIFQYYREEENGRGNFPPRFSGLQFPNYSSELNVNALELDDSALYLCASSHKRGDYTDTQYFGPGTRLTVL.

The chain has TRBV4-2 and TRBJ2-1; 14 bases map to TRBD2. The V gene end was trimmed by 3 bases and the J gene end by 5 bases; junction bases not matched to a gene: 0. The CDR3 covers 15 residues. Germline values: CDR1 LGHNA, CDR2 YNFKEQ. The CDR3 reads CASSQGLAGDNEQFF. The CDR3, as DNA: TGTGCCAGCAGCCAGGGACTAGCGGGAGACAATGAGCAGTTCTTC.

The chain employs TRBV6-5 and TRBJ1-3; the D gene is possibly TRBD1 (5 bases). V lost 7 bases, J lost 2 bases, and 12 bases lay in between. Per the germline V gene, CDR1 is MNHEY and CDR2 is SVGAGI. The CDR3 runs 14 residues. This CDR3 reads CASMIGGTGNTIYF. CDR3 DNA: TGTGCCAGCATGATCGGGGGAACTGGAAACACCATATATTTT.

The V call is TRBV4-1, the J call TRBJ2-7; TRBD2 matches at 7 bases. J was trimmed by 4 bases and V by 0 bases; bases with no gene match: 9. Germline CDR1 MGHRA, CDR2 YSYEKL. The CDR3 is made up of 16 amino acids. Here the CDR3 DNA reads TGCGCCAGCAGCCAAGAGGTGATGCGGGGGACGTACGAGCAGTACTTC. This translates into CASSQEVMRGTYEQYF.

The J gene is TRBJ2-7, the V gene TRBV5-1; a possible D gene is TRBD1 (6 bases). Germline CDR1 is SGHRS and CDR2 is YFSETQ. The V and J ends lost 1 base and 7 bases respectively, with 18 bases between them. There are 15 residues in the CDR3. For the CDR3, the DNA is TGCGCCAGCAGCTTGACGGGACATCCTGCCTGGGAGCAGTACTTC. Protein product: CASSLTGHPAWEQYF. The whole variable domain, filled in from reference TRBV5-1 and TRBJ2-7, reads KAGVTQTPRYLIKTRGQQVTLSCSPISGHRSVSWYQQTPGQGLQFLFEYFSETQRNKGNFPGRFSGRQFSNSRSEMNVSTLELGDSALYLCASSLTGHPAWEQYFGPGTRLTVT.

As regards this clone: This same CDR3 is encoded by further DNA sequences in the sample. The chain uses TRBV25-1 and TRBJ2-3; the D gene is possibly TRBD2 (6 bases). With 7 bases removed from V and 3 bases from J, the gap between germline ends came to 8 bases. The CDR3 covers 12 residues. CDR1 MGHDK and CDR2 SYGVNS come from the germline V gene. The CDR3 DNA is TGTGCCAGCAATCGGGGGACAGATACGCAGTATTTT. This codes for CASNRGTDTQYF.

The chain employs TRBV4-2 and TRBJ2-4; TRBD1 matches 9 bases. This CDR3 spans 14 amino acids. Germline CDR1 and CDR2: LGHNA and YNFKEQ. V trimming: 5 bases; J trimming: 8 bases; junction bases outside the gene matches: 7. Here the CDR3 DNA reads TGTGCCAGCAGCTCACAGGGGGCGCCGGACATTCAGTACTTC. Its translation: CASSSQGAPDIQYF.